This T cell receptor (beta chain) came from a study of shared clonotypes between healthy human individuals. Overall study findings and caveats: Against clonotypes common to all four donors, non-shared ones had lower generation probabilities.

CD45RO-negative cells were positively selected for CCR7, leaving out terminally differentiated effector memory CD45RA+ cells. The CDR3 runs to 14 residues. CDR1 is LNHDA, CDR2 SQIVND, per germline (reference sequence). With V trimmed by 5 bases and J by 6 bases, 9 bases remained unmatched. Assay used: immunoSEQ multiplex PCR; TCRdb lists only in-frame clones, some missing. The sample consists of about 2 million clones, about 95% of them appearing once. Concerning this clone: Its antigen is still unknown.

Sequenced input: naive CD8+ T cells sorted from blood. The gene calls are TRBV19 and TRBJ2-5; 7 bases are a match to TRBD2. This receptor was obtained from a man in his late teens or twenties in good health. This CDR3 reads CASSWGEGRKTQYF. In DNA form, the CDR3 reads TGTGCCAGTAGTTGGGGGGAGGGGCGTAAGACCCAGTACTTC.